This note documents a single TCR beta chain sequence. Trimming removed 1 base from V and 6 bases from J, with 9 bases in between. This CDR3 region has 13 residues. Germline V gene data show CDR1 as LNHNV and CDR2 as YYDKDF (reference sequence). This entry is derived from a study of blood T cell repertoires in COVID-19. Sequencing used immunoSEQ multiplex PCR; TCRdb keeps in-frame clones, though not all of them. Altogether about 140,000 clones are present, 75% to 85% being singletons, with the ten largest covering approximately 3.5%. The V and J genes are TRBV15 and TRBJ1-1, with D possibly matching TRBD1 (6 bases). The TCR sequence derives from a man between 65 and 85 years old who had recovered from COVID-19. Sequencing was performed on peripheral blood. This CDR3 is CATSRAGVAEAFF. DNA for the CDR3: TGTGCCACCAGCAGAGCAGGGGTTGCTGAAGCTTTCTTT. Full variable domain (remainder filled in from reference TRBV15 and TRBJ1-1): DAMVIQNPRYQVTQFGKPVTLSCSQTLNHNVMYWYQQKSSQAPKLLFHYYDKDFNNEADTPDNFQSRRPNTSFCFLDIRSPGLGDTAMYLCATSRAGVAEAFFGQGTRLTVV.